This T cell receptor beta chain was identified in a study of T cell clonotyping in hematopoietic cell transplantation. Between the trimmed V and J ends, which lost 11 bases and 8 bases, there was a span of 15 bases. Per the germline V gene, CDR1 is MDHEN and CDR2 is SYDVKM. The CDR3 spans 11 residues. Clones were read by immunoSEQ multiplex PCR, and TCRdb kept only the in-frame ones, dropping some. The profile shows 15,000 or so clones, roughly 58% of them singletons. The sequences come from PBMCs, collected 30 days after allogeneic stem cell transplant. The gene calls are TRBV28 and TRBJ1-2; tentative D call: TRBD1 (5 bases). The clonotype was recovered from a male patient in his fifties who had an allogeneic stem cell transplant from an unrelated donor, so T cells may come from the graft donor. Some clones in this sample may be carry-over from other donors' samples. CDR3 residues: CADSGTSGYTF. The CDR3 DNA reads as TGTGCCGATTCCGGGACCTCAGGCTACACCTTC.